A selection of T cell receptor beta chains follows, all from one sample in a study of shared clonotypes between healthy human individuals. The table came from immunoSEQ multiplex PCR; TCRdb's copy has only in-frame clones and leaves some out. The sample includes approximately 350,000 clones, 90% to 98% of them seen just once. The sequenced material came from memory CD8+ T cells sorted from blood. The receptors originated from a man aged 25-45 years in good health. The CDR3 runs from the conserved cysteine through the conserved F or W. A D gene is named only where the DNA matches it firmly. The size of a clone is reported for some rows only, either as once, few or many, or as a class for expanded clones.

cdr3_aa | cdr3_nt | d_call | j_call | clone_size | v_call
CASSQPTGNTEAFF | TGCGCCAGCAGTCAGCCGACAGGGAACACTGAAGCTTTCTTT | - | TRBJ1-1 | - | TRBV23-1
CSIRRDYEQYF | TGCAGCATACGGCGAGATTACGAGCAGTACTTC | - | TRBJ2-7 | - | TRBV29-1
CASSVLAVHNEQFF | TGTGCCAGTAGTGTACTAGCGGTCCACAATGAGCAGTTCTTC | TRBD2 | TRBJ2-1 | - | TRBV19
CASIASGGETQYF | TGTGCCAGCATTGCTAGCGGGGGCGAGACCCAGTACTTC | TRBD2 | TRBJ2-5 | - | TRBV28
CASSPGLAGYEQYF | TGCGCCAGCAGCCCGGGACTAGCGGGCTACGAGCAGTACTTC | TRBD2 | TRBJ2-7 | - | TRBV5-1
CASSQIWWPRSYEQCF | TGTGCCAGCAGCCAAATCTGGTGGCCTAGATCCTACGAGCAGTGCTTC | - | TRBJ2-7 | - | TRBV4-2
CASSNLRETADTQYF | TGTGCCAGCAGTAATCTCCGGGAGACCGCAGATACGCAGTATTTT | - | TRBJ2-3 | - | TRBV6-1
CATSRAQRGVPYEQYF | TGTGCCACCAGCAGAGCCCAGCGGGGAGTCCCCTACGAGCAGTACTTC | TRBD2 | TRBJ2-7 | - | TRBV15
CASSASGSAYNEQFF | TGTGCCAGCAGCGCCAGCGGGAGTGCCTACAATGAGCAGTTCTTC | TRBD2 | TRBJ2-1 | - | TRBV7-2
CATRTSGTYNEQFF | TGTGCCACCAGGACTAGCGGGACCTACAATGAGCAGTTCTTC | TRBD2 | TRBJ2-1 | once | TRBV28
CASSTYKPTDTQYF | TGTGCCAGCAGCACCTACAAGCCCACAGATACGCAGTATTTT | - | TRBJ2-3 | - | TRBV28
CASSVGASPNQPQHF | TGTGCCAGTAGTGTGGGGGCCAGCCCCAATCAGCCCCAGCATTTT | - | TRBJ1-5 | - | TRBV19
CSVVEAGGTMNTEAFF | TGCAGCGTTGTAGAGGCAGGGGGCACGATGAACACTGAAGCTTTCTTT | TRBD1 | TRBJ1-1 | - | TRBV29-1
CASSFLSTVRAKNIQYF | TGTGCCAGCAGCTTCCTCTCGACTGTCCGGGCCAAAAACATTCAGTACTTC | - | TRBJ2-4 | - | TRBV5-6
CASSSTSGSATNIQYF | TGTGCCAGCAGTTCGACCTCAGGGAGTGCTACAAACATTCAGTACTTC | - | TRBJ2-4 | - | TRBV6-5
CASSPSGRLQETQYF | TGTGCCAGCAGCCCTTCAGGACGACTCCAAGAGACCCAGTACTTC | - | TRBJ2-5 | once | TRBV14
CASSQDQGTGFAGELFF | TGCGCCAGCAGCCAAGATCAGGGGACAGGGTTCGCCGGGGAGCTGTTTTTT | TRBD1 | TRBJ2-2 | - | TRBV4-1
CASSVGTGATEAFF | TGTGCCAGCAGCGTAGGAACAGGGGCTACTGAAGCTTTCTTT | TRBD1 | TRBJ1-1 | - | TRBV9
CASSFGLAGADTQYF | TGTGCCAGCAGCTTCGGACTAGCGGGGGCAGATACGCAGTATTTT | TRBD2 | TRBJ2-3 | - | TRBV7-2
CASSFFSGRAGEQYF | TGTGCCAGCAGCTTCTTTAGCGGGAGGGCGGGGGAGCAGTACTTC | TRBD2 | TRBJ2-7 | once | TRBV11-2
CASSLGGTVYEQYF | TGTGCCAGCAGCTTGGGGGGGACAGTTTACGAGCAGTACTTC | TRBD1 | TRBJ2-7 | - | TRBV5-4
CASSPTTGYYEQYF | TGTGCCAGTAGTCCTACGACAGGCTACTACGAGCAGTACTTC | - | TRBJ2-7 | - | TRBV19
CASSESRTSGSTDTQYF | TGTGCCAGCAGTGAATCCCGGACTAGCGGGAGCACAGATACGCAGTATTTT | TRBD2 | TRBJ2-3 | - | TRBV25-1
CASSRTLAGRYEQYF | TGTGCCAGCAGCCGCACACTAGCGGGAAGATACGAGCAGTACTTC | TRBD2 | TRBJ2-7 | - | TRBV7-2
CASSPQGPTEAFF | TGTGCCAGCTCACCGCAGGGGCCTACTGAAGCTTTCTTT | - | TRBJ1-1 | - | TRBV18
CASSRGGSWETQYF | TGTGCCAGCAGCAGGGGCGGGAGTTGGGAGACCCAGTACTTC | TRBD2 | TRBJ2-5 | once | TRBV7-9
CASSRDVSYEQYF | TGTGCCAGCAGTCGGGACGTGTCCTACGAGCAGTACTTC | - | TRBJ2-7 | - | TRBV6-1
CAISESRGTGPNYGYTF | TGTGCCATCAGTGAATCTAGGGGGACAGGTCCTAACTATGGCTACACCTTC | TRBD1 | TRBJ1-2 | - | TRBV10-3
CASYRSPSNGYTF | TGTGCCAGTTACAGGAGTCCGAGTAACGGCTACACCTTC | - | TRBJ1-2 | - | TRBV19
CASSSAGSSYNEQFF | TGTGCCAGCAGTTCAGCGGGGAGCTCCTACAATGAGCAGTTCTTC | TRBD2 | TRBJ2-1 | - | TRBV28
CASSVRDEQFF | TGTGCCAGCAGTGTGAGGGATGAGCAGTTCTTC | - | TRBJ2-1 | - | TRBV6-1
CASSQGTSGDTRSGANVLTF | TGTGCCAGCAGCCAAGGGACTAGCGGGGACACCCGGTCTGGGGCCAACGTCCTGACTTTC | TRBD2 | TRBJ2-6 | - | TRBV4-2
CASSFGFTSGGEGEQFF | TGCGCCAGCAGTTTCGGCTTTACTAGCGGGGGGGAAGGAGAGCAGTTCTTC | TRBD2 | TRBJ2-1 | - | TRBV5-1
CASSFFTGFYEQYF | TGTGCCAGCAGTTTTTTTACCGGGTTCTACGAGCAGTACTTC | - | TRBJ2-7 | - | TRBV28
CASSEPTNLRGNSPLHF | TGTGCCAGCAGTGAACCGACTAACCTTAGGGGGAATTCACCCCTCCACTTT | - | TRBJ1-6 | - | TRBV6-1
CASSQGASSYNEQFF | TGTGCCAGCAGCCAAGGGGCGAGCTCCTACAATGAGCAGTTCTTC | - | TRBJ2-1 | - | TRBV4-2
CASKRDSYNEQFF | TGTGCCAGCAAGCGGGATTCCTACAATGAGCAGTTCTTC | TRBD2 | TRBJ2-1 | - | TRBV6-5
CASSPGDRGGEQYF | TGCGCCAGCAGCCCCGGGGACAGGGGGGGCGAGCAGTACTTC | TRBD1 | TRBJ2-7 | - | TRBV5-1
CASRTGRNTEAFF | TGTGCCAGCAGGACAGGGAGGAACACTGAAGCTTTCTTT | TRBD1 | TRBJ1-1 | - | TRBV6-1
CATSRDGTAFNQPQHF | TGTGCCACCAGCAGGGACGGGACAGCCTTCAATCAGCCCCAGCATTTT | TRBD1 | TRBJ1-5 | - | TRBV15
CASSKTTHNEQFF | TGTGCCAGCAGTAAGACTACTCACAATGAGCAGTTCTTC | - | TRBJ2-1 | - | TRBV6-1